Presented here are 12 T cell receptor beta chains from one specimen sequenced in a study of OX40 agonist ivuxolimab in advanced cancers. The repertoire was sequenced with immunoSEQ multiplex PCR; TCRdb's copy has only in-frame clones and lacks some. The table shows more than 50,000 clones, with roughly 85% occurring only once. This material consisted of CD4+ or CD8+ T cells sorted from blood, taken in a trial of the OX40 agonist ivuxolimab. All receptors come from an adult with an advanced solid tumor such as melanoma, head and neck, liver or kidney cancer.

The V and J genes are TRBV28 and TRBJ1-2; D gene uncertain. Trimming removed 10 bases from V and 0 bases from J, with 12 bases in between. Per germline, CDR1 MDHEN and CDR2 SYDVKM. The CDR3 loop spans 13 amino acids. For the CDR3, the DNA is TGTGCCACCGGACTACCTACTAACTATGGCTACACCTTC. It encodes CATGLPTNYGYTF.

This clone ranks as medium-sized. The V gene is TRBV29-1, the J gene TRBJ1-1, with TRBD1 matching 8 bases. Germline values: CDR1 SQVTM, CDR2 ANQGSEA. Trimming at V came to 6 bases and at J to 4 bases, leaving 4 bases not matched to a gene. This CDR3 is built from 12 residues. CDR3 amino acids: CSVGQGCTEAFF. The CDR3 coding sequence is TGCAGCGTCGGACAGGGTTGCACTGAAGCTTTCTTT.

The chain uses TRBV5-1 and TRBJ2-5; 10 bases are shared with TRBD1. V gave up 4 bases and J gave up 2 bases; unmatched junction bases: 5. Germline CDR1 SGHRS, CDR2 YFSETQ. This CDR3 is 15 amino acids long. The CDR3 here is CASSRRGQGQETQYF. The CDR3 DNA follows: TGCGCCAGCAGCCGGAGGGGACAGGGGCAAGAGACCCAGTACTTC.

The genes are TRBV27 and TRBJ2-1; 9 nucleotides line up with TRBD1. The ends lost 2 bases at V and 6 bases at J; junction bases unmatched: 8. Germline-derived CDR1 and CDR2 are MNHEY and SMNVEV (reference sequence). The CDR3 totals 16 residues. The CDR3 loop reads CASSLRDRVSGNEQFF. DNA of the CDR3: TGTGCCAGCAGTTTACGGGACAGGGTTTCCGGCAATGAGCAGTTCTTC.

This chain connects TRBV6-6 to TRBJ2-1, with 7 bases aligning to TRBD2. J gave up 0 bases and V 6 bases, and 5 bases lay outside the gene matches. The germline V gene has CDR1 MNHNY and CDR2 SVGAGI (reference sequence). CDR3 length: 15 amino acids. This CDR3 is CASSLVAGSYNEQFF. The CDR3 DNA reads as TGTGCCAGCAGCCTGGTAGCGGGCTCCTACAATGAGCAGTTCTTC.

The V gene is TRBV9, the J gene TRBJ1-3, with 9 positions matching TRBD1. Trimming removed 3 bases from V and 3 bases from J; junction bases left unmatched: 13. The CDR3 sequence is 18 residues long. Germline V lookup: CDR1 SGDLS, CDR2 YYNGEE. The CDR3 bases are TGTGCCAGCAGCGATAGTAGTGGGGGACAGGGCGGTGGAAACACCATATATTTT. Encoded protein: CASSDSSGGQGGGNTIYF.

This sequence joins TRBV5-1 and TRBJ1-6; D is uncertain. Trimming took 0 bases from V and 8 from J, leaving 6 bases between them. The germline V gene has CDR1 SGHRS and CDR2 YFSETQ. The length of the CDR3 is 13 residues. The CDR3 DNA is TGCGCCAGCAGCTTGGATGGGCATTCACCCCTCCACTTT. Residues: CASSLDGHSPLHF.

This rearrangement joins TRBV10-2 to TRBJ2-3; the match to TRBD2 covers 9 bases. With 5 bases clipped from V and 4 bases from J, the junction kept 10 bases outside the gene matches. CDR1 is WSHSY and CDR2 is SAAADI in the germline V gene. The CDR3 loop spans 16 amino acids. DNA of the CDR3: TGCGCCAGCAGTCGGGAACCGGGACTAGCCCCAGATACGCAGTATTTT. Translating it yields CASSREPGLAPDTQYF.

The DNA for the CDR3 is TGTGCCACCAGCGGAACTAGCGGGGGCCCCGGGGAGCTGTTTTTT. Protein product: CATSGTSGGPGELFF. The chain links TRBV15 to TRBJ2-2; 11 positions agree with TRBD2. Germline trimming cut 5 bases from V and 6 bases from J; bases unmatched to any gene: 5. CDR3 size: 15 residues. Germline CDR1 LNHNV, CDR2 YYDKDF (reference sequence).

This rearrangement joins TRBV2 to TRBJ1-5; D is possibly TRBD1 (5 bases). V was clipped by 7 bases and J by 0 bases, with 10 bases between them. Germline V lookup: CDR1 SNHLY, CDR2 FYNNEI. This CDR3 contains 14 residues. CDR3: CASKAGHSNQPQHF. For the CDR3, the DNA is TGTGCCAGCAAGGCAGGACATAGCAATCAGCCCCAGCATTTT.

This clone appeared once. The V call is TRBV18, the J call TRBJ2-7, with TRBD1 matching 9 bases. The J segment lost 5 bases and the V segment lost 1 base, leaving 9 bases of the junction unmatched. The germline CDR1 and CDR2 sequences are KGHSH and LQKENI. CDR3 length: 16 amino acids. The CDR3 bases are TGTGCCAGCTCACCACTGATACGGGACAGGGCTGACGAGCAGTACTTC. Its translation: CASSPLIRDRADEQYF.

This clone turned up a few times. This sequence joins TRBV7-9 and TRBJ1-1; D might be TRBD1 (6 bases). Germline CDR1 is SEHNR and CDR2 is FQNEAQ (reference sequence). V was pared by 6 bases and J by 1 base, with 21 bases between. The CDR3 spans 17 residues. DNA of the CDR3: TGTGCCAGCAGACGCGATACAGGGTCGTTGGGGAACACTGAAGCTTTCTTT. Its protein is CASRRDTGSLGNTEAFF.